A selection of T cell receptor beta chains follows, all from one sample in a study of PD-L1 blockade in urothelial cancer. Method: immunoSEQ multiplex PCR; TCRdb's copy keeps in-frame clones and lacks some. This table holds approximately 50,000 clones, more than 75% found once. The specimen comprised PBMCs, sampled around atezolizumab (anti-PD-L1) treatment. The receptors originated from a man in his sixties with urothelial cancer. Both conserved end residues are part of each CDR3. D genes are given only for firm matches. For some rows the clone size is stated as once, few or many, or as a class when expanded; others skip it.

>TRBV10-3|NA|TRBJ2-2|TRBD1
TGTGCCACGAGGGGACAGGGGCGGACCGGGGAGCTGTTTTTT
CATRGQGRTGELFF
>TRBV7-2|NA|TRBJ2-1|TRBD2
TGTGCCAGCAGCTTAGCAGCGGGAGGGTACAATGAGCAGTTCTTC
CASSLAAGGYNEQFF
>TRBV10-3|NA|TRBJ2-7|TRBD1
TGTGCCATCAGTGATCCCGGGGCAGGGGGCTCCTACGAGCAGTACTTC
CAISDPGAGGSYEQYF
>TRBV6-5|NA|TRBJ2-7|NA
TGTGCCAGCAGGCGAACTGGTACCTCCTACGAGCAGTACTTC
CASRRTGTSYEQYF
>TRBV5-1|NA|TRBJ1-4|TRBD1
TGCGCCAGCAGCCTACAGGGGGCGCAGAGTGAAAAACTGTTTTTT
CASSLQGAQSEKLFF
>TRBV18|NA|TRBJ2-7|TRBD2
TGTGCCAGCTCACCACCGGTCCGGACTAGCGGGAGGGCCGGGATCTACGAGCAGTACTTC
CASSPPVRTSGRAGIYEQYF
>TRBV12-5|NA|TRBJ1-4|TRBD1
TGTGCTAGTGCCCGGGACAGTGGTAATGAAAAACTGTTTTTT
CASARDSGNEKLFF
>TRBV18|NA|TRBJ1-4|NA
TGTGCCAGCTCCAGGGACACCAGCGAAAAACTGTTTTTT
CASSRDTSEKLFF
>TRBV30|NA|TRBJ1-5|TRBD1
TGTGCCTGGAGCCCCCGGACAGGAGGGCAGCCCCAGCATTTT
CAWSPRTGGQPQHF
>TRBV10-3|NA|TRBJ1-1|TRBD1
TGTGCCATGTGGACAGGGGTATTGTACACTGAAGCTTTCTTT
CAMWTGVLYTEAFF
>TRBV2|NA|TRBJ2-7|TRBD1
TGTGCCAGCAGGACAGGGGGCATATACGAGCAGTACTTC
CASRTGGIYEQYF
>TRBV19|NA|TRBJ1-1|NA
TGTGCCAGTACTCGACTATCGAACACTGAAGCTTTCTTT
CASTRLSNTEAFF
>TRBV11-2|NA|TRBJ2-4|NA
TGTGCCAGCAGGAGCATACTAGCCAAAAACATTCAGTACTTC
CASRSILAKNIQYF
>TRBV11-2|NA|TRBJ2-2|NA
TGTGCCAGCAGCTTGGCGGGACGGACCGGGGAGCTGTTTTTT
CASSLAGRTGELFF
>TRBV7-2|NA|TRBJ2-1|TRBD2
TGTGCCAGCAGCTTAGGAGGCGGGAGGTTGAATGAGCAGTTCTTC
CASSLGGGRLNEQFF
>TRBV2|NA|TRBJ2-3|TRBD1
TGTGCCAGATCGGGGACAGGGAGCGCAGATACGCAGTATTTT
CARSGTGSADTQYF
>TRBV6-1|once|TRBJ1-1|NA
TGTGCCAGCAGGAAGGGGTCCGCGAACACTGAAGCTTTCTTT
CASRKGSANTEAFF
>TRBV11-2|NA|TRBJ2-1|TRBD2
TGTGCCAGCAGCCTTAGTGAGGTAGCGGGGTACAATGAGCAGTTCTTC
CASSLSEVAGYNEQFF
>TRBV10-3|NA|TRBJ1-1|TRBD1
TGTGCCACTGAACCGGGACAGGGGAGGATTCTCAACACTGAAGCTTTCTTT
CATEPGQGRILNTEAFF
>TRBV7-6|once|TRBJ1-1|NA
TGTGCCAGCAGCCCCACGTCCAGGCGCGGGGGTACTGAAGCTTTCTTT
CASSPTSRRGGTEAFF
>TRBV5-4|NA|TRBJ2-1|TRBD1
TGTGCCAGCACCCGTAGGGGACAGGGGGCAGGGAATGAGCAGTTCTTC
CASTRRGQGAGNEQFF
>TRBV18|NA|TRBJ2-3|NA
TGTGCCAGCTCCCCCAGGGATACATACACAGATACGCAGTATTTT
CASSPRDTYTDTQYF
>TRBV4-1|NA|TRBJ1-1|NA
TGCGCCAGCAGCCTAGTAGAGGATCGGGGGGCTGAAACTGAAGCTTTCTTT
CASSLVEDRGAETEAFF
>TRBV19|NA|TRBJ1-5|NA
TGTGCCAGTAGTTTCTTTGGGGTGGACAACAATCAGCCCCAGCATTTT
CASSFFGVDNNQPQHF
>TRBV6-5|NA|TRBJ2-2|NA
TGTGCCAGCAGTTCCGACAGGAACACCGGGGAGCTGTTTTTT
CASSSDRNTGELFF
>TRBV28|once|TRBJ2-7|TRBD1
TGTGCCAGCAGTTCCCCCGGACAGGGAAACTCCTACGAGCAGTACTTC
CASSSPGQGNSYEQYF
>TRBV4-3|NA|TRBJ2-3|NA
TGCGCCAGCAGCCAACGCTGGGCACCTAGCACAGATACGCAGTATTTT
CASSQRWAPSTDTQYF
>TRBV7-8|NA|TRBJ2-7|TRBD2
TGTGCCAGCAGCCCCGGACTAGCCTCGTACGAGCAGTACTTC
CASSPGLASYEQYF
>TRBV6-5|once|TRBJ2-2|NA
TGTGCCAGCAGTATAAACACCGGGGAGCTGTTTTTT
CASSINTGELFF
>TRBV9|NA|TRBJ1-6|TRBD1
TGTGCCAGCAGCGCGGGACAGAACAATTCACCCCTCCACTTT
CASSAGQNNSPLHF
>TRBV11-2|NA|TRBJ2-3|TRBD2
TGTGCCAGCAGCCCAAGCGGGGAAAACACAGATACGCAGTATTTT
CASSPSGENTDTQYF